This T cell receptor beta chain was recovered during a study of blood T cells in healthy people across ages. Study-wide results and caveats: Shifts in expanded clonotypes may have been confounded by donor CMV status, which was unknown.

A second 7 to 11 cycle PCR used barcoded and J-beta primers. Each of the samples gave a minimum of 3 million paired-end reads that contained CDR3. TCRdb called the 5' RACE reads again in MiXCR, with one record for every CDR3 protein. In the table there are 550,000 to 650,000 distinct CDR3 sequences, about 30% of which are singletons. Germline V gives CDR1 MNHEY, CDR2 SVGEGT. This CDR3 has 16 residues. The V and J ends lost 5 bases and 2 bases, in that order; junction bases with no gene match: 7. In its sample, this clonotype was seen many times. Its antigen remains unknown. This receptor was taken from a woman older than 75 in good health. The sequencing input was blood. The genes are TRBV6-2 or TRBV6-3 and TRBJ2-1; TRBD2 agrees at 9 bases. Here the CDR3 DNA reads TGTGCCAGCAGTACCCGAATAGCGGGGGCCTACAATGAGCAGTTCTTC. This codes for CASSTRIAGAYNEQFF.